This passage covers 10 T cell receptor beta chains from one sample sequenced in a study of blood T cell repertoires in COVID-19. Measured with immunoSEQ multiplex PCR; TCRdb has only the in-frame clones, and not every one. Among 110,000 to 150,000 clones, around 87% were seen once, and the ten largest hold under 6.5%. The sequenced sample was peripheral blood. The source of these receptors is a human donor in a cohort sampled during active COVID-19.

For the CDR3, the DNA is TGTGCCAGTGGACAGACAGCAACTAATGAAAAACTGTTTTTT. The encoded protein is CASGQTATNEKLFF. The chain employs TRBV3-1 (or the pseudogene TRBV3-2) and TRBJ1-4; perhaps TRBD1 as D (6 bases). This CDR3 comprises 14 residues. Trimming stripped 9 bases from V and 0 bases from J, with 11 bases between. Germline V lookup: CDR1 LGHDT, CDR2 YNNKEL (reference sequence).

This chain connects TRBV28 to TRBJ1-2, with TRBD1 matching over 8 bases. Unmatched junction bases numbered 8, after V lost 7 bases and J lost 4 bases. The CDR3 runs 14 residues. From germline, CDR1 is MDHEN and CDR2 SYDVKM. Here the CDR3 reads CASTGTGRGYGYTF. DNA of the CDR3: TGTGCCAGCACGGGGACAGGACGGGGCTATGGCTACACCTTC.

The CDR3 reads CASSPVGVSYNEQFF. CDR3 nucleotide sequence: TGTGCCAGCAGCCCCGTTGGAGTCTCCTACAATGAGCAGTTCTTC. This rearrangement joins TRBV13 to TRBJ2-1; unclear D gene. Germline values: CDR1 PRHDT, CDR2 FYEKMQ (reference sequence). This CDR3 spans 15 amino acids. V lost 5 bases and J lost 0, with 11 bases in between. Full variable domain (rest looked up from reference TRBV13 and TRBJ2-1): AAGVIQSPRHLIKEKRETATLKCYPIPRHDTVYWYQQGPGQDPQFLISFYEKMQSDKGSIPDRFSAQQFSDYHSELNMSSLELGDSALYFCASSPVGVSYNEQFFGPGTRLTVL.

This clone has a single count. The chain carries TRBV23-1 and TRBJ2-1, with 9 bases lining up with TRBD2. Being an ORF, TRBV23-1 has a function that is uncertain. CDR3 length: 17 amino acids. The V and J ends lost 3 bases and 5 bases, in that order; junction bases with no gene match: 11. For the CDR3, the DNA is TGCGCCAGCAGTCACCCCGCTGGCGGGAGGGCCCACAATGAGCAGTTCTTC. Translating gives CASSHPAGGRAHNEQFF.

The CDR3 here is CASRQTGRRRETQYF. The DNA of the CDR3 is TGTGCCAGCAGACAGACAGGGCGAAGACGAGAGACCCAGTACTTC. J is TRBJ2-5 and V is TRBV6-5; 7 nucleotides agree with TRBD1. J was trimmed by 4 bases and V by 6 bases; bases with no gene match: 11. The germline V gene has CDR1 MNHEY and CDR2 SVGAGI. The CDR3 is 15 residues long.

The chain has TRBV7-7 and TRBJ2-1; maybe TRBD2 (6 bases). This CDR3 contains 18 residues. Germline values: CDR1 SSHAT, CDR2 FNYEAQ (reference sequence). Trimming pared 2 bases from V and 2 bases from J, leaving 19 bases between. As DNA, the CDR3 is TGTGCCAGCAGCTTATATGGGCGGGGCGAAGAGACCTACAATGAGCAGTTCTTC. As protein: CASSLYGRGEETYNEQFF.

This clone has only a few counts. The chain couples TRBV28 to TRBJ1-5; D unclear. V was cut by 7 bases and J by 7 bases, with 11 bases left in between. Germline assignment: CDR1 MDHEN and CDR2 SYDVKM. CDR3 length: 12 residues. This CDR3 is CASTRERQPQHF. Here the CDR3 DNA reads TGTGCCAGCACACGGGAGCGGCAGCCCCAGCATTTT. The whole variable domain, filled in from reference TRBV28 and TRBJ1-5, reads DVKVTQSSRYLVKRTGEKVFLECVQDMDHENMFWYRQDPGLGLRLIYFSYDVKMKEKGDIPEGYSVSREKKERFSLILESASTNQTSMYLCASTRERQPQHFGDGTRLSIL.

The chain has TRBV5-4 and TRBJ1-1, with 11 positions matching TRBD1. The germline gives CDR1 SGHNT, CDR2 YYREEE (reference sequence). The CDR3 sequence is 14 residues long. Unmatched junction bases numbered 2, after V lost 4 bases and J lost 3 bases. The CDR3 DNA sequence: TGTGCCAGCAGCCGGGACAGGGGGTACACTGAAGCTTTCTTT. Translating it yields CASSRDRGYTEAFF.

The CDR3 spells CAWSVSYEQYF. The CDR3 DNA sequence: TGTGCCTGGAGTGTCAGCTACGAGCAGTACTTC. V gene TRBV30 combines with J gene TRBJ2-7; no firm D call. Germline CDR1 reads GTSNPN; CDR2 reads SVGIG (reference sequence). CDR3 size: 11 residues. Trimming pared 0 bases from V and 3 bases from J, leaving 3 bases between.

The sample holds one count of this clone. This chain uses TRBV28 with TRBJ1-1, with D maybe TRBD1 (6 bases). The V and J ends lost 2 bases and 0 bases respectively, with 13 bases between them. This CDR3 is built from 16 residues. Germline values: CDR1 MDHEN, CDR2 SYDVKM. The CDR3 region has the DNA TGTGCCAGCAGTTTAGGCACCACAGGGATGAACACTGAAGCTTTCTTT. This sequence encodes CASSLGTTGMNTEAFF.